Below, one T cell receptor beta chain is given with its context. The table lists this clonotype with a few counts. Which antigen it targets is not known. No qualities accompany the bases; no much larger clone lies one base away. The library came from PCR. TCRdb names Illumina HiSeq 2500 as the instrument used. TCR library preparation used molecular barcoding, with unique molecular identifiers applied to normalize quantification of the TCRbeta repertoire. The raw public reads went through TCRdb reprocessing: fastp at Q25, MiXCR clone calling, in-frame beta chains kept. Each entry is one CDR3 protein sequence, shown with its most common DNA and genes. Counted in this sample were just over 350,000 distinct CDR3 sequences; less than 15% of them appeared once. 4% to 5.5% of the sample goes to the ten largest clones. These data originate in a study of T-cell reconstitution after alpha-beta-depleted transplantation in children (dated by TCRdb to the mid-2010s). About the full investigation: Using TCR repertoire profiling, the study followed T-cell immune reconstitution in a quantitative way in children after TCRalphabeta/CD19-depleted allogeneic hematopoietic cell transplantation.

The clonotype was recovered from a human donor who donated a stem cell graft to a child with Fanconi anemia. Specimen: PBMCs, collected from the stem cell graft.

The CDR3 has the sequence CASSYRGGRDTQYF. The DNA sequence is given as TGTGCCAGCAGTTACCGGGGGGGGAGAGATACGCAGTATTTT. This receptor chain uses TRBV6-5 and TRBJ2-3; TRBD2 agrees with 8 junctional bases. The CDR3 goes from the cysteine to the phenylalanine over 14 residues. Kept here is only the CDR3 DNA, which spans 42 bases and is read in frame from base 1. Trimming leaves V shorter by 2 bases and J shorter by 5 bases, with the junction holding 3 bases beyond the gene matches. The CDR1 and CDR2 encoded by the germline V gene are MNHEY and SVGAGI.